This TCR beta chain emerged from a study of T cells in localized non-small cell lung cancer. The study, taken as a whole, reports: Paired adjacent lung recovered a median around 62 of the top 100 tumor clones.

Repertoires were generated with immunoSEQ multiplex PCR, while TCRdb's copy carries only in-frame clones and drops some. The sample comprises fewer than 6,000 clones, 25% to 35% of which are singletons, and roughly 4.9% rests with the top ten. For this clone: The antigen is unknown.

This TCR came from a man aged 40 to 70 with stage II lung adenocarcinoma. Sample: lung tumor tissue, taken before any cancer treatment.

As DNA, the CDR3 is TGTGCCAGCACCCAGACTAGCGCCAGCACAGATACGCAGTATTTT. Its translation: CASTQTSASTDTQYF. The genes are TRBV11-3 and TRBJ2-3, with TRBD2 matching over 8 bases. Germline CDR1 reads SGHNT; CDR2 reads YENEEA. The trim removed 7 bases at V and 0 bases at J, leaving 6 bases unmatched. CDR3 length equals 15 residues. Together with reference TRBV11-3 and TRBJ2-3, the CDR3 gives the full variable domain: EAGVVQSPRYKIIEKKQPVAFWCNPISGHNTLYWYLQNLGQGPELLIRYENEEAVDDSQLPKDRFSAERLKGVDSTLKIQPAELGDSAVYLCASTQTSASTDTQYFGPGTRLTVL.